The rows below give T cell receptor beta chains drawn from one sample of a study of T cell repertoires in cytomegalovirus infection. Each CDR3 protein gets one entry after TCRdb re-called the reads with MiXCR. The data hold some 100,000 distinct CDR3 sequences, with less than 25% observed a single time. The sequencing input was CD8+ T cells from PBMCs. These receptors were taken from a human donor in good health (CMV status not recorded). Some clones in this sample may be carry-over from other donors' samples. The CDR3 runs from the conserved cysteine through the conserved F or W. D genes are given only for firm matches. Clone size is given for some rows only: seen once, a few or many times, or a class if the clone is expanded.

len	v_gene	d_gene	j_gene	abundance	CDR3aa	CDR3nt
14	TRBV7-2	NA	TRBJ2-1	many	CASSLEGPRNEQFF	TGTGCCAGCAGCTTAGAGGGGCCGCGCAATGAGCAGTTCTTC
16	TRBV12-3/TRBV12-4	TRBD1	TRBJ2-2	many	CASIPLDRANTGELFF	TGTGCCAGCATCCCCCTGGACAGGGCGAACACCGGGGAGCTGTTTTTT
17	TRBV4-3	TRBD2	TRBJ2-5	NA	CASSQDWASGDQETQYF	TGCGCCAGCAGCCAAGATTGGGCTAGCGGGGATCAAGAGACCCAGTACTTC
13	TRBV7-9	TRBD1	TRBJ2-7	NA	CASSLRDRDEQYF	TGTGCCAGCAGCCTCCGGGACAGGGACGAGCAGTACTTC
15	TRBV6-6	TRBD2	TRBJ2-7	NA	CASRPELASAYKQYF	TGTGCCAGCAGGCCCGAACTAGCGTCCGCCTACAAGCAGTACTTC
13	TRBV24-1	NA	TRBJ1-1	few	CATRAGLTTEAFF	TGTGCCACCCGGGCCGGACTGACGACTGAAGCTTTCTTT
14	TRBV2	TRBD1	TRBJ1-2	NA	CASRTGGDSYGYTF	TGTGCCAGCAGGACAGGGGGCGATAGCTATGGCTACACCTTC
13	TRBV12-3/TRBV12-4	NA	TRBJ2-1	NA	CASSLNSGGEQFF	TGTGCCAGCAGTTTAAATTCTGGTGGTGAGCAGTTCTTC
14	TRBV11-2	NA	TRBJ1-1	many	CASIRGQGGGVAFF	TGTGCCAGCATCCGGGGGCAGGGAGGTGGTGTAGCTTTCTTT
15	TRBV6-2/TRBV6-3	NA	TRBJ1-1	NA	CASSPTGTQDTEAFF	TGTGCCAGCAGCCCGACCGGGACCCAGGACACTGAAGCTTTCTTT
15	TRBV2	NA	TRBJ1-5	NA	CASSVPGMGNQPQHF	TGTGCCAGCAGTGTACCGGGTATGGGCAATCAGCCCCAGCATTTT
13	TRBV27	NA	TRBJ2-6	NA	CASSLGQSNVLTF	TGTGCCAGCAGTTTAGGGCAGTCCAACGTCCTGACTTTC
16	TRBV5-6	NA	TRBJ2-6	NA	CASTGHLSSGANVLTF	TGTGCCAGCACCGGACACCTGAGCTCTGGGGCCAACGTCCTGACTTTC
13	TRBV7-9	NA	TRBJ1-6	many	CASSLDPVTPLHF	TGTGCCAGCAGCTTAGACCCTGTGACACCCCTCCACTTT
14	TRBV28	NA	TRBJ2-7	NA	CASSLLGSLYEQYF	TGTGCCAGCAGTTTATTGGGGAGTTTATACGAGCAGTACTTC
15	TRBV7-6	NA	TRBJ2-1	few	CASSPRALVVVEQFF	TGTGCCAGCAGCCCCCGGGCACTAGTGGTGGTTGAGCAGTTCTTC
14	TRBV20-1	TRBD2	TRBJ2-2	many	CSAGAGGDTGELFF	TGCAGTGCTGGAGCGGGAGGAGACACCGGGGAGCTGTTTTTT